A single sample gave rise to the 14 T cell receptor beta chains below, sequenced in a study of cytomegalovirus exposure and HLA in healthy donors. This PCR relied on a set of 60 Vbeta primers and 13 Jbeta primers. Sequencing was performed with immunoSEQ multiplex PCR; in TCRdb, only in-frame clones are kept and a portion is missing. The table has roughly 120,000 clones, 75% to 85% seen once. Specimen: PBMCs. Receptor source: a woman aged 18 to 35 in good health and CMV-seropositive.

This clone was observed a few times. The chain links TRBV5-4 to TRBJ2-7, with 9 bases matching TRBD1. The CDR3 is 15 residues long. Germline V lookup: CDR1 SGHNT, CDR2 YYREEE (reference sequence). With 2 bases clipped from V and 5 bases from J, the junction kept 8 bases outside the gene matches. The CDR3 DNA sequence: TGTGCCAGCAGCTTCCTCGGGACAGGGTCCCACGAGCAGTACTTC. Translation: CASSFLGTGSHEQYF. Full variable domain (outside the CDR3, taken from reference TRBV5-4 and TRBJ2-7): ETGVTQSPTHLIKTRGQQVTLRCSSQSGHNTVSWYQQALGQGPQFIFQYYREEENGRGNFPPRFSGLQFPNYSSELNVNALELDDSALYLCASSFLGTGSHEQYFGPGTRLTVT.

J is TRBJ2-2 and V is TRBV6-4; a weak D match, TRBD2 (5 bases). CDR1 is MRHNA, CDR2 SNTAGT, per germline. This CDR3 contains 15 residues. V dropped 3 bases and J dropped 1 base, with 9 bases sitting between them. The CDR3 region is CASSEFEGNTGELFF. Written as DNA, the CDR3 is TGTGCCAGCAGTGAATTTGAGGGGAACACCGGGGAGCTGTTTTTT.

This chain links TRBV13 with TRBJ2-7, with D unresolved. Trimming removed 0 bases from V and 3 bases from J, with 6 bases in between. This CDR3 has 13 residues. The germline gives CDR1 PRHDT, CDR2 FYEKMQ (reference sequence). Written as DNA, the CDR3 is TGTGCCAGCAGCTTAGGACGGTACTACGAGCAGTACTTC. This encodes CASSLGRYYEQYF.

The rearrangement joins TRBV27 to TRBJ2-3; perhaps TRBD2 as D (7 bases). The CDR3 extends over 14 amino acids. Trimming took 3 bases from V and 4 from J, leaving 11 bases between them. Germline V gives CDR1 MNHEY, CDR2 SMNVEV (reference sequence). The DNA for the CDR3 is TGTGCCAGCAGTTTCCGCGGGGGCGCAGATACGCAGTATTTT. Translated, it gives CASSFRGGADTQYF.

The genes are TRBV2 and TRBJ1-5, with D possibly TRBD1 on 6 matching bases. The CDR3 is 14 amino acids. V was trimmed by 4 bases and J by 7 bases, leaving 14 bases between them. Looked up from germline, CDR1 is SNHLY and CDR2 is FYNNEI. As DNA, the CDR3 is TGTGCCAGCAGTGGTGAGGACAGATTGCAGCCCCAGCATTTT. It yields the protein CASSGEDRLQPQHF.

V gene TRBV28 combines with J gene TRBJ2-7, with 8 bases aligning to TRBD1. CDR3 length: 15 residues. V dropped 0 bases and J dropped 6; count of bases not matched to a gene: 7. Germline V gives CDR1 MDHEN, CDR2 SYDVKM. The CDR3 bases are TGTGCCAGCAGTTTATGGGACAGGGATAAGGGCGAGCAGTACTTC. Protein sequence: CASSLWDRDKGEQYF.

This rearrangement joins TRBV10-2 to TRBJ1-4; D call uncertain. CDR1 and CDR2 (germline): WSHSY, SAAADI. Trimming pared 8 bases from V and 14 bases from J, leaving 21 bases between. The length of the CDR3 is 13 residues. CDR3 loop: CASLPPDSDVLFF. DNA of the CDR3: TGCGCCAGCCTTCCACCCGACTCCGATGTTCTGTTTTTT.

The rearrangement joins TRBV18 to TRBJ2-7, with 9 bases fitting TRBD1. Germline V CDR1 and CDR2: KGHSH, LQKENI. The CDR3 length is 14 residues. The ends lost 2 bases at V and 2 bases at J; junction bases unmatched: 1. The CDR3 sequence is CASSPGTGPYEQYF. CDR3 DNA sequence: TGTGCCAGCTCACCAGGGACAGGGCCCTACGAGCAGTACTTC.

J is TRBJ1-4 and V is TRBV2, with D unclear. V lost 6 bases, J lost 6 bases, and 5 bases lay in between. Germline-derived CDR1 and CDR2 are SNHLY and FYNNEI. The CDR3 sequence is 11 residues long. The chain's CDR3 is CASRAHEKLFF. For the CDR3, the DNA is TGTGCCAGCAGGGCCCATGAAAAACTGTTTTTT.

V and J are TRBV7-9 and TRBJ1-5; 10 bases map to TRBD1. The CDR3 runs to 15 residues. Germline V gene sequence: CDR1 SEHNR, CDR2 FQNEAQ (reference sequence). Trimming at V came to 1 base and at J to 4 bases, leaving 1 base not matched to a gene. CDR3 DNA: TGTGCCAGCAGCTTAGGGGGACAGGGGAATCAGCCCCAGCATTTT. This codes for CASSLGGQGNQPQHF.

This chain joins TRBV2 and TRBJ2-1; 12 nucleotides align to TRBD2. The CDR3 is made up of 14 amino acids. CDR1 is SNHLY, CDR2 FYNNEI, per germline. Unmatched junction bases numbered 2, after V lost 5 bases and J lost 6 bases. The CDR3 nucleotides read TGTGCCAGCAGTCCGGGACTAGCGGGCAATGAGCAGTTCTTC. Encoded protein: CASSPGLAGNEQFF.

The V and J genes are TRBV9 and TRBJ2-3; 9 nucleotides match TRBD2. There are 16 residues in the CDR3. The V gene end was trimmed by 3 bases and the J gene end by 6 bases; junction bases not matched to a gene: 11. Germline-derived CDR1 and CDR2 are SGDLS and YYNGEE. CDR3 sequence (DNA): TGTGCCAGCAGCGCGAACCCGGGACTAGCTGGTGATACGCAGTATTTT. It is translated as CASSANPGLAGDTQYF.

This chain connects TRBV6-5 to TRBJ2-1; D is perhaps TRBD2 (5 bases). The CDR3 has 13 residues. V dropped 0 bases and J dropped 6 bases, with 6 bases sitting between them. Germline lookup yields CDR1 MNHEY and CDR2 SVGAGI. The CDR3 DNA sequence: TGTGCCAGCAGTTACTCGCTAGCCAATGAGCAGTTCTTC. It encodes CASSYSLANEQFF.

This clone appeared a single time. V usage is TRBV4-1 and J usage is TRBJ2-1, with a tentative D call TRBD1 (6 bases). The CDR3 has 14 amino acids. Germline CDR1 reads MGHRA; CDR2 reads YSYEKL. With 1 base removed from V and 8 bases from J, the gap between germline ends came to 12 bases. The chain's CDR3 is CASSQVPGQHEQFF. CDR3 in DNA: TGCGCCAGCAGCCAAGTACCGGGACAACATGAGCAGTTCTTC.